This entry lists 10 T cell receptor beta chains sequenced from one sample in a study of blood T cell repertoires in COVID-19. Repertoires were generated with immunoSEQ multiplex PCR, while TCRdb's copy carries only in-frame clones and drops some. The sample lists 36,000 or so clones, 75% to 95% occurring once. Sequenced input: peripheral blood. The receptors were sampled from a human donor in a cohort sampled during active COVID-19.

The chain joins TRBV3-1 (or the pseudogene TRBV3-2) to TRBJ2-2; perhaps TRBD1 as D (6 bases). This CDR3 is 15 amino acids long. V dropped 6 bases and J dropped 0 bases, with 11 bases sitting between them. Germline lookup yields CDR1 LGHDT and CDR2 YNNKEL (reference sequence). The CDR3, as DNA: TGTGCCAGCAGTTACGGGACACCGAACACCGGGGAGCTGTTTTTT. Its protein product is CASSYGTPNTGELFF.

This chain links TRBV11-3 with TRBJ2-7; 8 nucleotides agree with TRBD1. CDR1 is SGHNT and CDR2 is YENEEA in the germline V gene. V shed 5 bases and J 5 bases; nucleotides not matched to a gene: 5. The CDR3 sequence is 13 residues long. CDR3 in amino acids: CASSQGQAHEQYF. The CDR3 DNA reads TGTGCCAGCAGCCAGGGACAGGCCCACGAGCAGTACTTC.

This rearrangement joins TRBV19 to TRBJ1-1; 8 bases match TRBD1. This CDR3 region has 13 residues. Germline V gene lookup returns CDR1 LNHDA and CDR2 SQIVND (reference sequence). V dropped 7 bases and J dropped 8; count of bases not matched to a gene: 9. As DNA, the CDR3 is TGTGCCAGTACAAGACAGGGGTTTTTAGAAGCTTTCTTT. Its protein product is CASTRQGFLEAFF. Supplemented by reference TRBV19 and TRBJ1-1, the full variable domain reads DGGITQSPKYLFRKEGQNVTLSCEQNLNHDAMYWYRQDPGQGLRLIYYSQIVNDFQKGDIAEGYSVSREKKESFPLTVTSAQKNPTAFYLCASTRQGFLEAFFGQGTRLTVV.

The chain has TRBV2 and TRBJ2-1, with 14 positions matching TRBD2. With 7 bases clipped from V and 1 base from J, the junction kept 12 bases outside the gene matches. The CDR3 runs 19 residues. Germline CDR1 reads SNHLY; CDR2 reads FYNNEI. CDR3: CASTLFRLAGGRSYNEQFF. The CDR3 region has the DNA TGTGCCAGCACCCTCTTCAGACTAGCGGGAGGGAGGTCCTACAATGAGCAGTTCTTC.

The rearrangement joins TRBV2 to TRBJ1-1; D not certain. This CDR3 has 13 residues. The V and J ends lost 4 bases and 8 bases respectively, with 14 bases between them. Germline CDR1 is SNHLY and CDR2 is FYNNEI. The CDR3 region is CASSVTVVSEAFF. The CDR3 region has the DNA TGTGCCAGCAGTGTAACGGTCGTGTCGGAAGCTTTCTTT.

As DNA, the CDR3 is TGTGCCAGCAGCCCTACAGGGTTGGACGATACGCAGTATTTT. Encoded protein: CASSPTGLDDTQYF. The chain uses TRBV28 and TRBJ2-3, with TRBD1 as a possible D gene (6 bases). Trimming left V 6 bases short and J 6 bases short, with 16 bases between. The CDR3 has 14 amino acids. Germline V CDR1 and CDR2: MDHEN, SYDVKM.

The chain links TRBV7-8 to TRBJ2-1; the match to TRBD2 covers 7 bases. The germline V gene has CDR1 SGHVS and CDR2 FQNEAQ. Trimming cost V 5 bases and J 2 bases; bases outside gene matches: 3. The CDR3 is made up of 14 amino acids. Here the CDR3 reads CASSLGLAYNEQFF. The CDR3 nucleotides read TGTGCCAGCAGCCTAGGACTAGCCTACAATGAGCAGTTCTTC.

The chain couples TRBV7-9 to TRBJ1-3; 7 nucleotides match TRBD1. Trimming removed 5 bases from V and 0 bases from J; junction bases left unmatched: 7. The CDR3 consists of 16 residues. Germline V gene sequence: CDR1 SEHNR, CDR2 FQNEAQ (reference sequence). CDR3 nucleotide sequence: TGTGCCAGCAGCGCAGACAGGGTTCGCTCTGGAAACACCATATATTTT. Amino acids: CASSADRVRSGNTIYF.

In nucleotides, the CDR3 is TGCGCCAGCAGCCCAAGGAGGACTAGCGGGGATAATGAGCAGTTCTTC. It specifies CASSPRRTSGDNEQFF. The chain has TRBV4-1 and TRBJ2-1; 12 bases agree with TRBD2. CDR3 size: 16 residues. Trimming cost V 4 bases and J 7 bases; bases outside gene matches: 8. The germline CDR1 and CDR2 sequences are MGHRA and YSYEKL.

Written as DNA, the CDR3 is TGTGCCAGCGCCCCATCAGGGCGGAGCACAGATACGCAGTATTTT. It is translated as CASAPSGRSTDTQYF. This chain links TRBV28 with TRBJ2-3; tentative D call: TRBD1 (5 bases). This CDR3 has 15 amino acids. With 8 bases removed from V and 0 bases from J, the gap between germline ends came to 15 bases. Germline V gene data show CDR1 as MDHEN and CDR2 as SYDVKM.